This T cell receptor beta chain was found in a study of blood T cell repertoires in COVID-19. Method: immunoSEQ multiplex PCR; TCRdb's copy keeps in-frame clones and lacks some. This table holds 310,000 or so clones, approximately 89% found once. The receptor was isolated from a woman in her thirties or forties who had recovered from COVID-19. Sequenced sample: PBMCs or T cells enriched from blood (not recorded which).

DNA for the CDR3: TGTGCCAGCAGCCAAGACAGGGGGCAGGGTGGCTACACCTTC. This sequence encodes CASSQDRGQGGYTF. The J gene is TRBJ1-2, the V gene TRBV3-1 (or the pseudogene TRBV3-2); 8 nucleotides line up with TRBD1. Per germline, CDR1 LGHDT and CDR2 YNNKEL (reference sequence). CDR3 length: 14 residues. V trimming: 0 bases; J trimming: 7 bases; junction bases outside the gene matches: 4.